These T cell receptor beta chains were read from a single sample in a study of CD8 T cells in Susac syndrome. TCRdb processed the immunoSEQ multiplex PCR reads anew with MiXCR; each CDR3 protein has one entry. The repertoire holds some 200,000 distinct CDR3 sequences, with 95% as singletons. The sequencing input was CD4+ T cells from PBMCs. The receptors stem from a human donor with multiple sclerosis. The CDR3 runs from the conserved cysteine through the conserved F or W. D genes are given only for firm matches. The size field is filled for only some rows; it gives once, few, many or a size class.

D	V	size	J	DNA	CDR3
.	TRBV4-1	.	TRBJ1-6	TGCGCCAGCAGCCAACGACACCTCTATAATTCACCCCTCCACTTT	CASSQRHLYNSPLHF
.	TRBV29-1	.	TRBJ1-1	TGCAGCGTCCTGATGAACACTGAAGCTTTCTTT	CSVLMNTEAFF
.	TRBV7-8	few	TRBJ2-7	TGTGCCAGCAGCTTACAGGGTCTCTCCTACGAGCAGTACTTC	CASSLQGLSYEQYF
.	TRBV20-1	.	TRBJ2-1	TGCAGTCCAAAACCGGTGGGTAATGAGCAGTTCTTC	CSPKPVGNEQFF
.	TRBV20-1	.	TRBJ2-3	TGCAGTGCTCCCCGACGGAGAGGGGGGACAGATACGCAGTATTTT	CSAPRRRGGTDTQYF
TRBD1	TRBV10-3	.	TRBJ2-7	TGTGCCATCAGTGTGGGGGACAGGGGCGACGAGCAGTACTTC	CAISVGDRGDEQYF
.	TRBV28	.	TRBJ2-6	TGTGCCAGCAGACCCCCCGGCGGCCTCTCTGGGGCCAACGTCCTGACTTTC	CASRPPGGLSGANVLTF
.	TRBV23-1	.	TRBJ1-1	TGCGCCAGCATCCGGGGCCACACTGAAGCTTTCTTT	CASIRGHTEAFF
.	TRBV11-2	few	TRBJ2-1	TGTGCCAGCAGCTTCCCTTACAATGAGCAGTTCTTC	CASSFPYNEQFF
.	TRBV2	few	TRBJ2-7	TGTGCCAGCTCCCGGGACTCGGGTTCCTACGAGCAGTACTTC	CASSRDSGSYEQYF
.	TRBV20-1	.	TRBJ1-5	TGCAGTGCTACAGTTACAGGGTATCAGCCCCAGCATTTT	CSATVTGYQPQHF
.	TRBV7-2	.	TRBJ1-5	TGTGCCAGCAGCTTAAATTCAGGGGCTCAGCCCCAGCATTTT	CASSLNSGAQPQHF
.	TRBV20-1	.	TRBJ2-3	TGCAGTGCTTCGTTCTCCTGGTCCACAGATACGCAGTATTTT	CSASFSWSTDTQYF
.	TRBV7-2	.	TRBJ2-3	TGTGCCAGCAGCCCTCGTGTTCAAACAGATACGCAGTATTTT	CASSPRVQTDTQYF
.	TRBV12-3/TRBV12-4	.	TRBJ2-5	TGTGCCAGCAGTTTCCGGGCAGAAGAGACCCAGTACTTC	CASSFRAEETQYF
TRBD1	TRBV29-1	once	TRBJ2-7	TGCAGCGTGGGGCGACAGGGTTACTACGAGCAGTACTTC	CSVGRQGYYEQYF
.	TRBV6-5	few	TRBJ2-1	TGTGCCAGCAGCCTCGACCGAACAAATGAGCAGTTCTTC	CASSLDRTNEQFF
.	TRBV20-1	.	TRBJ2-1	TGCAGTGCCCAGATTCTGGGGCGTGAGCAGTTCTTC	CSAQILGREQFF
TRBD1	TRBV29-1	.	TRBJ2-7	TGCAGCGTTGGTGGGACAGTGTCCTACGAGCAGTACTTC	CSVGGTVSYEQYF
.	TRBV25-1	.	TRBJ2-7	TGTGCCAGCAGCCGGGACTTCGACGAGCAGTACTTC	CASSRDFDEQYF
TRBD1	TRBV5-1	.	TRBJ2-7	TGCGCCAGCAGCTCCACCGGGACAGGGGTCGAGCAGTACTTC	CASSSTGTGVEQYF
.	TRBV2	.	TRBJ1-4	TGTGCCAGCAGGGCCATTTTGCTGGGTGAAAAACTGTTTTTT	CASRAILLGEKLFF
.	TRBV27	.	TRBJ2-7	TGTGCCAGCAGTTTCAGTCAGGGTCTCAACGAGCAGTACTTC	CASSFSQGLNEQYF
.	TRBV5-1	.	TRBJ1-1	TGCGCCAGCAGTTTGACCCAGTACGCTGAAGCTTTCTTT	CASSLTQYAEAFF
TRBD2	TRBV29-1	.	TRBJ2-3	TGCAGCGTTGTTGCCGGGAGGGGCACAGATACGCAGTATTTT	CSVVAGRGTDTQYF
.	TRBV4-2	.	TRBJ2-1	TGTGCCAGCAGCCACACGGGAGTCTACAATGAGCAGTTCTTC	CASSHTGVYNEQFF
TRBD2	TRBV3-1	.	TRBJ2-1	TGTGCCAGCAGCCAAGCACCCCTAGCGGGGATAGGTGAGCAGTTCTTC	CASSQAPLAGIGEQFF
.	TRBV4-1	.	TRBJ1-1	TGCGCCAGCAGCCAATTTCCGAAGACAGCGAACACTGAAGCTTTCTTT	CASSQFPKTANTEAFF
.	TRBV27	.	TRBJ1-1	TGTGCCAGCAGTTTATTCAGAAACACTGAAGCTTTCTTT	CASSLFRNTEAFF
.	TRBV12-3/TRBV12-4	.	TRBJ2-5	TGTGCCAGCAGTCCCCAGAGGGGCCAAGAGACCCAGTACTTC	CASSPQRGQETQYF
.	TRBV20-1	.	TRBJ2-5	TGCAGTGCTAGAGATGCGAGACCCTCAGAGACCCAGTACTTC	CSARDARPSETQYF
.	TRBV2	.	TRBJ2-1	TGTGCCAGCAACGGGCTCAGCTCCTACAATGAGCAGTTCTTC	CASNGLSSYNEQFF
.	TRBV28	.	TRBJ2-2	TGTGCCACCCAAGCGGGCGTCACCGGGGAGCTGTTTTTT	CATQAGVTGELFF
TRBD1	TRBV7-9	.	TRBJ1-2	TGTGCCAGCAGCCCTCGACAGGGCTACTATGGCTACACCTTC	CASSPRQGYYGYTF
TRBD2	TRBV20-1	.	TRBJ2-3	TGCAGTGCTAGAGAGCTTGCTAGCGGGGTGACAGATACGCAGTATTTT	CSARELASGVTDTQYF
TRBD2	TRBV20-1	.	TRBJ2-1	TGCAGTGCAGCTAGCGGTTCCTACAATGAGCAGTTCTTC	CSAASGSYNEQFF
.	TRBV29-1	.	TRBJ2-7	TGCAGCGTGGTCATTCGCGGGATACCATCGTACGAGCAGTACTTC	CSVVIRGIPSYEQYF
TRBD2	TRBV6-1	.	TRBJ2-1	TGTGCCAGCAGTGCTCGGACTAGCCCCGATGAGCAGTTCTTC	CASSARTSPDEQFF
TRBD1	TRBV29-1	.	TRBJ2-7	TGCAGCGTTGGGGTCTACCAGGGGGCCTACGAGCAGTACTTC	CSVGVYQGAYEQYF
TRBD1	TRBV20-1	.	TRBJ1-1	TGCAGGGTCGACAGGGAGACTGAAGCTTTCTTT	CRVDRETEAFF
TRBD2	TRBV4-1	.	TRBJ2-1	TGCGCCAGCAGCCGAGGAGGACTAGCGGCACTGGGGAATGAGCAGTTCTTC	CASSRGGLAALGNEQFF
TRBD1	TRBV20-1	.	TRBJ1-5	TGCAGTGCGGGCGACAGGGGCCAGCCCCAGCATTTT	CSAGDRGQPQHF
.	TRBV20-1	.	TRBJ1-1	TGCAGTGCTAGCCCGTCGGGCACTGAAGCTTTCTTT	CSASPSGTEAFF
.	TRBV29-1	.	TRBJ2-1	TGCAGCGTCGGACGGGGCGATGAGCAGTTCTTC	CSVGRGDEQFF
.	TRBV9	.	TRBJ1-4	TGTGCCAGCAGCTGGGACGTGAATGAAAAACTGTTTTTT	CASSWDVNEKLFF
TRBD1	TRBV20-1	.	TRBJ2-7	TGCAGTGCTAGATCCCTTCGACTTCTGGACAGGGGGCTTTACGAGCAGTACTTC	CSARSLRLLDRGLYEQYF
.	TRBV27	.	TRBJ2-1	TGTGCCAGCAGGCCCACCCTGGCCGTTTCCTACAATGAGCAGTTCTTC	CASRPTLAVSYNEQFF
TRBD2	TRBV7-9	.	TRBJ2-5	TGTGCCAGCAGCAACAGCGTCGGGGGGGGCCAGTACTTC	CASSNSVGGGQYF
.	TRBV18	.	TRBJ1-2	TGTGCCAGCTCACCAAGTGTCGGGCAGGCCTATGGCTACACCTTC	CASSPSVGQAYGYTF
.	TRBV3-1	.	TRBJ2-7	TGTGCCAGCAGCCAAAACCAGGGTTCCTACGAGCAGTACTTC	CASSQNQGSYEQYF
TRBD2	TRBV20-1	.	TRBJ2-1	TGCAGTGCTAGAGATCGGGCAAGGACTAGCGGGAGTCTGGGGATTAGTCCATATTACAATGAGCAGTTCTTC	CSARDRARTSGSLGISPYYNEQFF